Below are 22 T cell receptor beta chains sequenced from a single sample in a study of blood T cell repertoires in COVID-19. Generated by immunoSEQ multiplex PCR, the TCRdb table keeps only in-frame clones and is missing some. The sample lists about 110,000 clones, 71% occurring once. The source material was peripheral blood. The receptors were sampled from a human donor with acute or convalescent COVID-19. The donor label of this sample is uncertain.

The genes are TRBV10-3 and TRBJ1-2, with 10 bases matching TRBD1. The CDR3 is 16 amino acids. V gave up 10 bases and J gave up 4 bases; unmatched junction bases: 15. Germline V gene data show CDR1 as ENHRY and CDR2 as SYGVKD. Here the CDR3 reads CATAPSGTGVGYGYTF. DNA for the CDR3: TGTGCCACCGCCCCGTCCGGGACAGGGGTGGGCTATGGCTACACCTTC.

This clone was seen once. CDR3: CASTRTGSNYGYTF. The CDR3 bases are TGTGCCAGCACCCGGACAGGCTCTAACTATGGCTACACCTTC. The J gene is TRBJ1-2, the V gene TRBV7-9; 7 bases are shared with TRBD1. The junction had 5 bases not matched to a gene; V was cut back by 7 bases and J by 0 bases. The CDR3 loop spans 14 amino acids. Germline-derived CDR1 and CDR2 are SEHNR and FQNEAQ (reference sequence).

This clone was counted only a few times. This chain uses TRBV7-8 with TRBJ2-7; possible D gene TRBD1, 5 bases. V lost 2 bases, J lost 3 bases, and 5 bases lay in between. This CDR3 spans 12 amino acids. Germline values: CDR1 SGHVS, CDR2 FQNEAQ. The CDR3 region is CASSLQGYEQYV. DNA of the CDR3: TGTGCCAGCAGCTTACAGGGCTACGAGCAGTACGTC.

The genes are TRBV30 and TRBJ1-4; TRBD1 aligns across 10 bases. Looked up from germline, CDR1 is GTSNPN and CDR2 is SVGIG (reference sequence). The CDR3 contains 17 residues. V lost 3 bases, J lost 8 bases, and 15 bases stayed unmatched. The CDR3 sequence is CAWSRGQGPPIREKLFF. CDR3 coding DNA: TGTGCCTGGAGCCGGGGACAGGGGCCACCCATAAGGGAAAAACTGTTTTTT.

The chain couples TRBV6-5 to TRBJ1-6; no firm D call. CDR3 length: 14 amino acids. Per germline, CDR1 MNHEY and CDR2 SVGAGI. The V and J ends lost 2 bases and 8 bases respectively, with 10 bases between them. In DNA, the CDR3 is TGTGCCAGCAGTTACCACGGTTTTGATTCACCCCTCCACTTT. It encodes CASSYHGFDSPLHF.

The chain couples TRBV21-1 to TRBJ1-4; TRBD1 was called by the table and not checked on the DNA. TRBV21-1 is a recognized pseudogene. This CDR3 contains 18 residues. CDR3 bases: TGTGCCAGCAGCAAAGTGGAGGCGGGACAGCCGACCGAAGAAAAACTGTTTTTT. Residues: CASSKVEAGQPTEEKLFF.

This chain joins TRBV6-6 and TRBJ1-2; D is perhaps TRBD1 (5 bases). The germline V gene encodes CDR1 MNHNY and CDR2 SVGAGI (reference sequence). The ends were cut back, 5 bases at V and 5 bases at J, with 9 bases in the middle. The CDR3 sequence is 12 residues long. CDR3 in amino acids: CASSTQEYGYTF. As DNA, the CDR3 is TGTGCCAGCAGTACACAGGAGTATGGCTACACCTTC.

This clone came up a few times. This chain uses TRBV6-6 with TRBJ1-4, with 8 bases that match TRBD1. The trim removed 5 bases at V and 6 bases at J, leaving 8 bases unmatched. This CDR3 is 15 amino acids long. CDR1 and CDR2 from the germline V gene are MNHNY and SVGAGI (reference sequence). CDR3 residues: CASSKPGQDYEKLFF. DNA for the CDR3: TGTGCCAGCAGTAAACCGGGACAGGACTATGAAAAACTGTTTTTT.

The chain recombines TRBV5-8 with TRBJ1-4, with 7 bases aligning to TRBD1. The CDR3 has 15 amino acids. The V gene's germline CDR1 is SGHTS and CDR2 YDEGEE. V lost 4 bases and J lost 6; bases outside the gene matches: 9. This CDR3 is CASSTTGALYEKLFF. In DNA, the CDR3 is TGTGCCAGCAGCACCACAGGGGCCCTTTATGAAAAACTGTTTTTT.

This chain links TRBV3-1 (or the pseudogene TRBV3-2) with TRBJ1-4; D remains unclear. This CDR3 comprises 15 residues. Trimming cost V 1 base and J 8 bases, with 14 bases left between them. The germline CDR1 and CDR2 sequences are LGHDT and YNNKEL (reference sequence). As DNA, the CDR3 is TGTGCCAGCAGCCAAGGAGGCTTACCAAGGGAAAAACTGTTTTTT. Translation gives CASSQGGLPREKLFF.

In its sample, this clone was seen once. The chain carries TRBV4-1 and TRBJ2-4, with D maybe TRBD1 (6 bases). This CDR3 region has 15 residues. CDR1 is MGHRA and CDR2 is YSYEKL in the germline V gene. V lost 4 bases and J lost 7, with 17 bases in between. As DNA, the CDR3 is TGCGCCAGCAGCCTCCTGGGACACCGTCGGAACATTCAGTACTTC. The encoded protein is CASSLLGHRRNIQYF.

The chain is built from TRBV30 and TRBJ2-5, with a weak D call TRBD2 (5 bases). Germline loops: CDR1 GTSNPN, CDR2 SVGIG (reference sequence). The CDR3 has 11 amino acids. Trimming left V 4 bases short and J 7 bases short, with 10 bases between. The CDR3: CAWTFGRTQYF. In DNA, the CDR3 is TGTGCCTGGACCTTTGGGAGGACCCAGTACTTC.

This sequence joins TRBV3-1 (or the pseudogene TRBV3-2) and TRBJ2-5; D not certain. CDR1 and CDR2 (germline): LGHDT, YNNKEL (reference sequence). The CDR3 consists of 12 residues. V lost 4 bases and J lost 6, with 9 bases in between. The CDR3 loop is CASSPTDQTQYF. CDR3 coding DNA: TGTGCCAGCAGCCCTACAGACCAGACCCAGTACTTC.

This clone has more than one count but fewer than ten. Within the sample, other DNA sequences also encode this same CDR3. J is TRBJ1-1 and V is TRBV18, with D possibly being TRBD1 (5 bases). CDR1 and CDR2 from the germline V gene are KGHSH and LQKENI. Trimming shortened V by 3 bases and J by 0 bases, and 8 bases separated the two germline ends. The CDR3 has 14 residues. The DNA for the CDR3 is TGTGCCAGCTCACCTCGGGGGGTGAACACTGAAGCTTTCTTT. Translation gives CASSPRGVNTEAFF.

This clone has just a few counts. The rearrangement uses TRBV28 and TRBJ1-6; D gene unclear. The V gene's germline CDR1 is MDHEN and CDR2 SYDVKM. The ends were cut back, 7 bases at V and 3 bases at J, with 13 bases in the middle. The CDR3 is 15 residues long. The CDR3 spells CASTKEARYNSPLHF. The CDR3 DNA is TGTGCCAGCACCAAGGAGGCCCGCTATAATTCACCCCTCCACTTT.

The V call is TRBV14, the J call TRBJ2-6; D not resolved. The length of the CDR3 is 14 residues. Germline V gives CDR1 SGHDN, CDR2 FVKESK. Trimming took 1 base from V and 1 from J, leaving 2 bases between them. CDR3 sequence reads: CASSQASGANVLTF. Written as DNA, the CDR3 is TGTGCCAGCAGCCAAGCGTCTGGGGCCAACGTCCTGACTTTC.

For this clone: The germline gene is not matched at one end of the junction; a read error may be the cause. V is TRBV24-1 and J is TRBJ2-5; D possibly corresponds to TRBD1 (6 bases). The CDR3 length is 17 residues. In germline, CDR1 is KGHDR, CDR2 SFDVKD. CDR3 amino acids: CAASDLSAKQGRETQYF. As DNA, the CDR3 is TGTGCCGCCAGTGATTTGTCCGCGAAACAGGGAAGGGAGACCCAGTACTTC.

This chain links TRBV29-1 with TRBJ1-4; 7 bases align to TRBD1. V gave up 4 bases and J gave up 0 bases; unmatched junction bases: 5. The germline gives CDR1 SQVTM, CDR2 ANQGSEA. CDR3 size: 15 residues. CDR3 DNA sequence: TGCAGCGTTGGGGTGCAGGGGGCAACTAATGAAAAACTGTTTTTT. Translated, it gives CSVGVQGATNEKLFF.

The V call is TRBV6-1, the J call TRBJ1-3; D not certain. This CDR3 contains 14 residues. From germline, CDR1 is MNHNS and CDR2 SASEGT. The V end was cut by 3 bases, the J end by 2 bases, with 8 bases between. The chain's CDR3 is CASSERSAGNTIYF. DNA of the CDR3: TGTGCCAGCAGTGAGAGAAGCGCTGGAAACACCATATATTTT.

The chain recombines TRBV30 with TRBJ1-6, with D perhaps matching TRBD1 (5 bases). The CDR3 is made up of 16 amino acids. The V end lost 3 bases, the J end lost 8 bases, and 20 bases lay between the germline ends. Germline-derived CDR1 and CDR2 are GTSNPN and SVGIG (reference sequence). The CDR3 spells CAWRGPLVAGYSPLHF. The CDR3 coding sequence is TGTGCCTGGAGGGGGCCGTTGGTGGCAGGGTATTCACCCCTCCACTTT. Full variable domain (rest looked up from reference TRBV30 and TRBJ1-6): SQTIHQWPATLVQPVGSPLSLECTVEGTSNPNLYWYRQAAGRGLQLLFYSVGIGQISSEVPQNLSASRPQDRQFILSSKKLLLSDSGFYLCAWRGPLVAGYSPLHFGNGTRLTVT.

The CDR3: CAWSRQGPRYGYTF. CDR3 bases: TGTGCCTGGAGCCGACAGGGGCCCCGCTATGGCTACACCTTC. V and J are TRBV30 and TRBJ1-2, with 8 positions matching TRBD1. This CDR3 spans 14 amino acids. CDR1 and CDR2 (germline): GTSNPN, SVGIG (reference sequence). J gave up 4 bases and V 3 bases, and 7 bases lay outside the gene matches. Together with reference TRBV30 and TRBJ1-2, the CDR3 gives the full variable domain: SQTIHQWPATLVQPVGSPLSLECTVEGTSNPNLYWYRQAAGRGLQLLFYSVGIGQISSEVPQNLSASRPQDRQFILSSKKLLLSDSGFYLCAWSRQGPRYGYTFGSGTRLTVV.

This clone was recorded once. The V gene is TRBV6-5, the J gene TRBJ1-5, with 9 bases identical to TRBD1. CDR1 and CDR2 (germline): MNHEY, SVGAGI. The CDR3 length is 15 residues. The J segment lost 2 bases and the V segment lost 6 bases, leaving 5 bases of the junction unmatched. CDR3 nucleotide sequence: TGTGCCAGCAGAGACAGGGGGAGCGGCAATCAGCCCCAGCATTTT. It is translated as CASRDRGSGNQPQHF.